This record concerns one T cell receptor beta chain sequence. The V end lost 2 bases, the J end lost 6 bases, and 7 bases lay between the germline ends. This CDR3 has 12 amino acids. The germline gives CDR1 SEHNR, CDR2 FQNEAQ (reference sequence). Produced via immunoSEQ multiplex PCR; TCRdb's table is partial and in-frame only. The sample includes just under 85,000 clones, approximately 84% of them seen just once. Blood was sampled at baseline, cycle 4 day 1, and cycle 7 day 1. This record belongs to a study of OX40 agonist ivuxolimab in advanced cancers. The V and J genes are TRBV7-9 and TRBJ1-1; no clear D. This material consisted of CD4+ or CD8+ T cells sorted from blood, taken in a trial of the OX40 agonist ivuxolimab. This receptor was taken from an adult with an advanced solid tumor such as melanoma, head and neck, liver or kidney cancer. The CDR3 here is CASSLNGAEAFF. For the CDR3, the DNA is TGTGCCAGCAGCTTAAACGGTGCTGAAGCTTTCTTT.